The clone carrying this TCR beta chain has a handful of counts. Antigen specificity is unknown. The record originates from a study of beta chain features in type 1 diabetes. Whole-study findings and limits: Shorter templates may be favored by PCR, equally so in patients and controls. Overrepresentation of cells with high TCR expression could result from cDNA sequencing.

TCRB transcripts that were expressed got sequenced, as all of the isolated RNA had been reverse transcribed. Read counts averaged around 4 million for samples of naive, central memory and regulatory T cells. Assay used: immunoSEQ multiplex PCR; TCRdb lists only in-frame clones, some missing. This sample yields about 360,000 clones, of which over 9.5% are seen a single time; 0.017% belongs to the top ten. Germline CDR1 reads LNHNV; CDR2 reads YYDKDF (reference sequence). CDR3 length: 17 amino acids. Trimming took 0 bases from V and 4 from J; bases not matched to a gene: 4. The chain has TRBV15 and TRBJ2-2, with TRBD1 matching 11 bases. This receptor was obtained from a man younger than 30 in good health. Sequenced material: naive CD4+ T cells from blood. In nucleotides, the CDR3 is TGTGCCACCAGCAGAGATCTGGGGACAGGGGGCACCGGGGAGCTGTTTTTT. This codes for CATSRDLGTGGTGELFF.